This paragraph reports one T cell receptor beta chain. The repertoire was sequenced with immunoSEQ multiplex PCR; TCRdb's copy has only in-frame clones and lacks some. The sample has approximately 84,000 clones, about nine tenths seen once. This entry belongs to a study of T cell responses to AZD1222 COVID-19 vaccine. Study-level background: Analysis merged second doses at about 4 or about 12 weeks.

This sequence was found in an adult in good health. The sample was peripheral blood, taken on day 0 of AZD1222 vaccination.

The CDR3 here is CASSVAGTSYEQYF. CDR3 nucleotide sequence: TGTGCCAGCAGCGTAGCAGGGACTTCCTACGAGCAGTACTTC. This chain uses TRBV9 with TRBJ2-7, with a weak D call TRBD2 (6 bases). V shed 0 bases and J shed 1 base, with 8 bases lying between them. This CDR3 is built from 14 residues. Germline V gives CDR1 SGDLS, CDR2 YYNGEE. The full variable domain, completed using reference TRBV9 and TRBJ2-7, is DSGVTQTPKHLITATGQRVTLRCSPRSGDLSVYWYQQSLDQGLQFLIQYYNGEERAKGNILERFSAQQFPDLHSELNLSSLELGDSALYFCASSVAGTSYEQYFGPGTRLTVT.